Sequencing of this TCR beta chain was carried out in a study of read filtering for tumor transcriptome and immune sequencing. Study information: Patients were approximately 18 male and 13 to 15 female, mean age around 70 years, range roughly 45 to 85. Eight or nine patients were R-ISS I, around 15 were R-ISS II, six or seven were R-ISS III. IR-seq gave about 4.05 to 11 million TCR reads per sample; RNA-seq gave about 80 to 1,300.

From 300 to 450 ng of RNA, a library with molecular barcoded alpha/delta and beta/gamma adaptors was made. MiXCR, applied by TCRdb to the reads, yields one record per CDR3 protein. The data contain about 35,000 distinct CDR3 sequences, over 11% of them singletons. In germline, CDR1 is SGHNT, CDR2 YYREEE (reference sequence). The CDR3 consists of 14 residues. Trimming took 5 bases from V and 2 from J; bases not matched to a gene: 4. What was sequenced was a population of CD138-negative cells sorted from bone marrow. This chain connects TRBV5-4 to TRBJ2-3; TRBD1 matches at 8 bases. The receptor was derived from a donor aged 40 or over with multiple myeloma. CDR3 bases: TGTGCCAGCAGTTGGGGACAGGCCACAGATACGCAGTATTTT. The encoded protein is CASSWGQATDTQYF. Supplemented by reference TRBV5-4 and TRBJ2-3, the full variable domain reads ETGVTQSPTHLIKTRGQQVTLRCSSQSGHNTVSWYQQALGQGPQFIFQYYREEENGRGNFPPRFSGLQFPNYSSELNVNALELDDSALYLCASSWGQATDTQYFGPGTRLTVL.